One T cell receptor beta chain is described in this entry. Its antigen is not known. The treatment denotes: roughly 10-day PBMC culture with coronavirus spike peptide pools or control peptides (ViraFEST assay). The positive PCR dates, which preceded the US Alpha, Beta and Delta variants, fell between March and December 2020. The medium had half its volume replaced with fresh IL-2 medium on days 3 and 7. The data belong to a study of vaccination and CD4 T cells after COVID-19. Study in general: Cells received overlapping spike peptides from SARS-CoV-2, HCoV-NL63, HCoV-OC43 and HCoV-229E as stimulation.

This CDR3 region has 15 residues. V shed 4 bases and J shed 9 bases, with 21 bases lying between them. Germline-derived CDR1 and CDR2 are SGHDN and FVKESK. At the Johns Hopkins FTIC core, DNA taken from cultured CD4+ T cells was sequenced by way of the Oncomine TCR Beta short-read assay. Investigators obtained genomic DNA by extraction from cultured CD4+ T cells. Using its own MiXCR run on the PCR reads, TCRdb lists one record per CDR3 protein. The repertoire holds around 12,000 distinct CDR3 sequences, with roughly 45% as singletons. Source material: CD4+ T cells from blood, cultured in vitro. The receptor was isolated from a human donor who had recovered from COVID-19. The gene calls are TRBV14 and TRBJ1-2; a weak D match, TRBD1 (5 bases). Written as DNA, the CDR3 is TGTGCCAGCAGCCTCCCCGGGACTGCTATATGGAGCTACACCTTC. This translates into CASSLPGTAIWSYTF.